This is a list of T cell receptor beta chains from one sample in a study of Ad26.COV2.S vaccination and SARS-CoV-2 variants. Profiled with immunoSEQ multiplex PCR; TCRdb holds only in-frame clones, not every one. The sample contains about 180,000 clones, roughly 87% of which appear only once. This sample comprised peripheral blood, obtained after recovery from COVID-19. These receptors were obtained from a human donor who had recovered from COVID-19. CDR3s include the opening cysteine and the closing phenylalanine or tryptophan. The order of the fields is J gene, V gene, clone size, D gene, CDR3 DNA, CDR3 protein. A D gene is named only where the DNA matches it firmly. Size values are once, few and many counts, or a class for expanded clones, and some rows have none.

J gene: TRBJ2-1; V gene: TRBV4-1; clone size: few; D gene: TRBD2; CDR3 DNA: TGCGCCAGCAGCCAAAGCGGGAGGGACGAGGATGAGCAGTTCTTC; CDR3 protein: CASSQSGRDEDEQFF
J gene: TRBJ1-2; V gene: TRBV9; clone size: -; D gene: -; CDR3 DNA: TGTGCCAGCAGCGTAGGGTGGGGTACCTATTCGGATGGCTACACCTTC; CDR3 protein: CASSVGWGTYSDGYTF
J gene: TRBJ2-7; V gene: TRBV3-1/TRBV3-2; clone size: -; D gene: -; CDR3 DNA: TGTGCCAGCAGCCAACCTAGACTTTCCTACGAGCAGTACTTC; CDR3 protein: CASSQPRLSYEQYF
J gene: TRBJ1-2; V gene: TRBV7-2; clone size: -; D gene: -; CDR3 DNA: TGTGCCAGCAGCCTGGACACCAACTATGGCTACACCTTC; CDR3 protein: CASSLDTNYGYTF
J gene: TRBJ2-3; V gene: TRBV7-9; clone size: -; D gene: TRBD2; CDR3 DNA: TGTGCCGGGGAGGGGCCTAACCAACCGGCAGATACGCAGTATTTT; CDR3 protein: CAGEGPNQPADTQYF
J gene: TRBJ1-3; V gene: TRBV4-1; clone size: -; D gene: -; CDR3 DNA: TGCGCCAGCAGCGGCAGGGTCCGAAACACCATATATTTT; CDR3 protein: CASSGRVRNTIYF
J gene: TRBJ1-2; V gene: TRBV27; clone size: once; D gene: -; CDR3 DNA: TGTGCCAGCAGTTTAGGGGGGCGTGGTGGCTACACCTTC; CDR3 protein: CASSLGGRGGYTF
J gene: TRBJ2-1; V gene: TRBV18; clone size: -; D gene: -; CDR3 DNA: TGTGCCAGCTCAACACAGGGCGGGAATGAGCAGTTCTTC; CDR3 protein: CASSTQGGNEQFF
J gene: TRBJ2-3; V gene: TRBV18; clone size: -; D gene: TRBD2; CDR3 DNA: TGTGCCAGCTCACCACCCGCTAGCGGTAGCACAGATACGCAGTATTTT; CDR3 protein: CASSPPASGSTDTQYF
J gene: TRBJ2-2; V gene: TRBV29-1; clone size: -; D gene: -; CDR3 DNA: TGCAGCGTTGAAGATCGACCAACAGGGAACACCGGGGAGCTGTTTTTT; CDR3 protein: CSVEDRPTGNTGELFF
J gene: TRBJ2-7; V gene: TRBV7-9; clone size: -; D gene: -; CDR3 DNA: TGTGCCAGCAGCCCGGCCCCTCTCGGATACGAGCAGTACTTC; CDR3 protein: CASSPAPLGYEQYF
J gene: TRBJ1-4; V gene: TRBV12-3/TRBV12-4; clone size: -; D gene: -; CDR3 DNA: TGTGCCAGCAGTGGCCGGTTAGGGGAAAAACTGTTTTTT; CDR3 protein: CASSGRLGEKLFF
J gene: TRBJ2-2; V gene: TRBV23-1; clone size: once; D gene: TRBD2; CDR3 DNA: TGCGCCAGCAGTCAGTCGACCGGGACTAGATCCACCGGGGAGCTGTTTTTT; CDR3 protein: CASSQSTGTRSTGELFF
J gene: TRBJ2-5; V gene: TRBV7-2; clone size: -; D gene: TRBD2; CDR3 DNA: TGTGCCAGCAGCTTGGATGCGGGGGGGCAAGAGACCCAGTACTTC; CDR3 protein: CASSLDAGGQETQYF
J gene: TRBJ2-5; V gene: TRBV24-1; clone size: -; D gene: TRBD1; CDR3 DNA: TGTGCCACCAGTGACCCGACAGGGTCCGAGGAGACCCAGTACTTC; CDR3 protein: CATSDPTGSEETQYF
J gene: TRBJ2-7; V gene: TRBV18; clone size: -; D gene: TRBD2; CDR3 DNA: TGTGCCAGCTCACGGGGACTAGCGGGGGTCTACGAGCAGTACTTC; CDR3 protein: CASSRGLAGVYEQYF
J gene: TRBJ1-1; V gene: TRBV5-1; clone size: -; D gene: -; CDR3 DNA: TGCGCCAGCCGGGGTCTCAGGGTGAACACTGAAGCTTTCTTT; CDR3 protein: CASRGLRVNTEAFF
J gene: TRBJ2-7; V gene: TRBV6-5; clone size: once; D gene: -; CDR3 DNA: TGTGCCAGCAGTTACTCGAACACGGGGTACGAGCAGTACTTC; CDR3 protein: CASSYSNTGYEQYF
J gene: TRBJ1-1; V gene: TRBV27; clone size: -; D gene: -; CDR3 DNA: TGTGCCAGCAGCGAGGGCGGTACTGAAGCTTTCTTT; CDR3 protein: CASSEGGTEAFF
J gene: TRBJ1-5; V gene: TRBV6-5; clone size: -; D gene: -; CDR3 DNA: TGTGCCAGCAGTAACCTGGGGGGTCAGCCCCAGCATTTT; CDR3 protein: CASSNLGGQPQHF
J gene: TRBJ2-1; V gene: TRBV7-2; clone size: -; D gene: -; CDR3 DNA: TGTGCCAGCAGCTTAAGGTACTCCGCCTACAATGAGCAGTTCTTC; CDR3 protein: CASSLRYSAYNEQFF
J gene: TRBJ2-7; V gene: TRBV27; clone size: -; D gene: -; CDR3 DNA: TGTGCCAGCAGTTTAACCCCCCAACAGGGAGTAGGCGAGCAGTACTTC; CDR3 protein: CASSLTPQQGVGEQYF
J gene: TRBJ2-5; V gene: TRBV5-4; clone size: -; D gene: -; CDR3 DNA: TGTGCCAGCAGCCCGGTCGGCGACCAAGAGACCCAGTACTTC; CDR3 protein: CASSPVGDQETQYF
J gene: TRBJ2-5; V gene: TRBV5-6; clone size: -; D gene: -; CDR3 DNA: TGTGCCAGCAGCTTGGGTAGTCGGCTAGCTGGCGAGACCCAGTACTTC; CDR3 protein: CASSLGSRLAGETQYF
J gene: TRBJ2-2; V gene: TRBV12-3/TRBV12-4; clone size: -; D gene: -; CDR3 DNA: TGTGCCAGCAGCTATGCCCCCGGGGAGCTGTTTTTT; CDR3 protein: CASSYAPGELFF
J gene: TRBJ2-1; V gene: TRBV27; clone size: -; D gene: TRBD2; CDR3 DNA: TGTGCCAGCACCTCGGGGGGCTCCTACAATGAGCAGTTCTTC; CDR3 protein: CASTSGGSYNEQFF
J gene: TRBJ1-3; V gene: TRBV9; clone size: -; D gene: -; CDR3 DNA: TGTGCCAGCAGCGTAGACTTCTCTGGAAACACCATATATTTT; CDR3 protein: CASSVDFSGNTIYF